This T cell receptor (beta chain) was documented in a study of blood T cell repertoires in COVID-19. Study background: The United States, Italy and Spain were the sources of the acute and convalescent COVID-19 samples. T cells, B-cell-depleted T cells, or PBMCs supplied cDNA or gDNA.

The trim removed 6 bases at V and 9 bases at J, leaving 5 bases unmatched. The CDR3 runs 13 residues. Per germline, CDR1 MNHEY and CDR2 SVGAGI. Authors' methods: Amplification with reference gene primers provided the estimates of nucleated cell counts. Method: immunoSEQ multiplex PCR; TCRdb's copy keeps in-frame clones and lacks some. From that table come the V and J calls and clone size; the DNA was used to work out D and trimming. The sample has around 300,000 clones, around 90% seen once. Source material: peripheral blood. The chain combines TRBV6-5 with TRBJ2-1; TRBD1 aligns across 10 bases. This clonotype originated in a man between 18 and 29 years old with active or convalescent COVID-19. The CDR3 loop reads CASRRTGGGEQFF. The CDR3 DNA follows: TGTGCCAGCAGAAGGACAGGGGGTGGTGAGCAGTTCTTC.